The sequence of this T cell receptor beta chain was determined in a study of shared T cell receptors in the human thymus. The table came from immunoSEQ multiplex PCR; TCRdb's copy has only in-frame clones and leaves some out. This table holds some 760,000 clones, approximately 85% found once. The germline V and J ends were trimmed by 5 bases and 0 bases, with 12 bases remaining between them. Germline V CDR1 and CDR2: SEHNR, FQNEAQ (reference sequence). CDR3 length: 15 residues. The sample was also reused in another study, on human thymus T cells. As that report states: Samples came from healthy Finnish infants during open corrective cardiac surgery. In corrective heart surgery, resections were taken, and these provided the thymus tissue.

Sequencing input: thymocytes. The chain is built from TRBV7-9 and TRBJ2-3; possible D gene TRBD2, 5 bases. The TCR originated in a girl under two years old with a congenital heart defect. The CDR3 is CASSTKRRSTDTQYF. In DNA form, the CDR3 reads TGTGCCAGCAGCACGAAGCGGCGTAGCACAGATACGCAGTATTTT.